Listed below are T cell receptor beta chains from one sample, sequenced in a study of immune cell composition in non-small cell lung cancer. Clones were read by immunoSEQ multiplex PCR, and TCRdb kept only the in-frame ones, dropping some. The profile covers about 5,600 clones, with about three quarters appearing a single time and less than 8% taken by the ten largest. The sequencing input was lung tumor tissue. The receptors stem from a human donor with non-small cell lung cancer. Each CDR3 is given with its conserved first and last residue. A D gene is named only where the DNA matches it firmly. Size is omitted from some rows. Given values are once, few, many or a class for expanded clones.

clone_size	v_call	d_call	j_call	cdr3_aa	cdr3_nt
NA	TRBV10-3	NA	TRBJ2-7	CAISESRKPEQYF	TGTGCCATCAGTGAGTCCCGAAAGCCCGAGCAGTACTTC
NA	TRBV7-8	NA	TRBJ2-5	CASSLGPLETQYF	TGTGCCAGCAGCTTAGGGCCCCTGGAGACCCAGTACTTC
NA	TRBV6-1	NA	TRBJ2-3	CASSARWGPYTDTQYF	TGTGCCAGCAGTGCCCGTTGGGGGCCGTACACAGATACGCAGTATTTT
NA	TRBV9	TRBD1	TRBJ1-1	CASSPGQGVLSTEAFF	TGTGCCAGCAGCCCCGGACAGGGAGTCTTGAGCACTGAAGCTTTCTTT
NA	TRBV19	NA	TRBJ1-4	CASRGAVEKLFF	TGTGCCAGTAGGGGGGCAGTAGAAAAACTGTTTTTT
NA	TRBV6-1	NA	TRBJ1-5	CASNTPGQPQHF	TGTGCCAGCAATACACCGGGACAGCCCCAGCATTTT
once	TRBV5-6	TRBD1	TRBJ1-4	CASSYRGQRNEKLFF	TGTGCCAGCAGCTATCGGGGACAGCGTAATGAAAAACTGTTTTTT
few	TRBV4-1	TRBD1	TRBJ2-3	CASSHGQGADTQYF	TGCGCCAGCAGCCATGGACAGGGGGCAGATACGCAGTATTTT
NA	TRBV6-1	TRBD1	TRBJ1-5	CASSDGRGSRQPQHF	TGTGCCAGCAGTGACGGCAGGGGGAGCCGTCAGCCCCAGCATTTT
few	TRBV7-2	TRBD1	TRBJ2-7	CASSSPGTGGNYEQYF	TGTGCCAGCAGCTCGCCTGGGACAGGTGGGAACTACGAGCAGTACTTC
NA	TRBV9	NA	TRBJ1-1	CASSRQRETEAFF	TGTGCCAGCAGCCGACAGCGGGAGACTGAAGCTTTCTTT
NA	TRBV4-2	NA	TRBJ2-7	CASSQDSGDSAYEQYF	TGTGCCAGCAGCCAAGACTCCGGGGACTCGGCCTACGAGCAGTACTTC
NA	TRBV5-1	NA	TRBJ2-1	CASTTGHEQFF	TGCGCCAGTACTACAGGTCATGAGCAGTTCTTC
NA	TRBV6-5	NA	TRBJ1-2	CASSYNTGHQNYGYTF	TGTGCCAGCAGTTATAACACAGGTCACCAGAACTATGGCTACACCTTC
NA	TRBV5-6	NA	TRBJ1-2	CASSLWRRANYGYTF	TGTGCCAGCAGCTTGTGGAGAAGAGCTAACTATGGCTACACCTTC